Given below is one T cell receptor beta chain in context. Antigen specificity is unknown. The data stem from a study of cytomegalovirus exposure and HLA in healthy donors. Overall study findings and caveats: Across donors, most TCRs were seen rarely, yet some public ones were widespread. In terms of immune exposure information, only CMV serostatus was available. The productive fraction for most TCR beta V segments was about 90% or about 30% in an earlier analysis.

The germline gives CDR1 SNHLY, CDR2 FYNNEI. Trimming pared 6 bases from V and 2 bases from J, leaving 10 bases between. The CDR3 loop spans 13 amino acids. It was with 60 Vbeta and 13 Jbeta primers that the PCR ran. Libraries were prepared by immunoSEQ multiplex PCR; TCRdb keeps only in-frame clonotypes and omits some of them. The sample lists 110,000 to 150,000 clones; around 10% were seen once. Sequencing used PBMCs. The TCR sequence derives from a male donor in good health and CMV-seronegative. The V gene is TRBV2, the J gene TRBJ2-5; D ambiguous. The CDR3 DNA reads TGTGCCAGCAGCCTGTTTCGGCAAGAGACCCAGTACTTC. It specifies CASSLFRQETQYF.